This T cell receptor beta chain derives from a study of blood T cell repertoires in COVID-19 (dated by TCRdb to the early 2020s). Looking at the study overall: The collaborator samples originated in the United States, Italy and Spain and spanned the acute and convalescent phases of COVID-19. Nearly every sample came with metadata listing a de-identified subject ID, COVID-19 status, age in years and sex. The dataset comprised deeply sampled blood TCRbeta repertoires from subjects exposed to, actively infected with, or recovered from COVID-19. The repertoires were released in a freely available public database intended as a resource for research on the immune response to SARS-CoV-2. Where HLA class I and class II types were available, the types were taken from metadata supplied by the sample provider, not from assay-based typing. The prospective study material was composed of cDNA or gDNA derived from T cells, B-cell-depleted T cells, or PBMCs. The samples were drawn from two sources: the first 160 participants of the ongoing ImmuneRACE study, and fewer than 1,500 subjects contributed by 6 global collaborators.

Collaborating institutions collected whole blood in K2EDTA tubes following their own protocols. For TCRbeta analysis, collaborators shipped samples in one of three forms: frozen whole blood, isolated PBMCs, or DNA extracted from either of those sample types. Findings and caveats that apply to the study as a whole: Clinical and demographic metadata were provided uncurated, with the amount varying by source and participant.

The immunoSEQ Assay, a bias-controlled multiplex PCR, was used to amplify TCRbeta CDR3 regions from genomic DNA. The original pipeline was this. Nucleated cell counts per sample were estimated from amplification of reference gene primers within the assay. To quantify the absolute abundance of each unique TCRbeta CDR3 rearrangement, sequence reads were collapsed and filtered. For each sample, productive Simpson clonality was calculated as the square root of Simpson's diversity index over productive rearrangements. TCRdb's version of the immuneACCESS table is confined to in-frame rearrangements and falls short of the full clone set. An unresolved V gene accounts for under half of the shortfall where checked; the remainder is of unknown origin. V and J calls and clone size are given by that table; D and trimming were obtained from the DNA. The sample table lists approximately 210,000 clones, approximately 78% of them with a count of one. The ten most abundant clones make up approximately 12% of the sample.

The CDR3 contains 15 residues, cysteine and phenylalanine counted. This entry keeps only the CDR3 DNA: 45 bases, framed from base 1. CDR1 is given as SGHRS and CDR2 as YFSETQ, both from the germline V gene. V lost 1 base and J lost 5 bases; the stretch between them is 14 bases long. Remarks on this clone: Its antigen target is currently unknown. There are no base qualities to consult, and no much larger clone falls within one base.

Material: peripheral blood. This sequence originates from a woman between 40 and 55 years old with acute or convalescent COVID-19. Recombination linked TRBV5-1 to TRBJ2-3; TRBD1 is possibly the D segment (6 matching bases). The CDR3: CASSLTGLMGDTQYF. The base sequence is TGCGCCAGCAGCTTGACAGGGCTGATGGGAGATACGCAGTATTTT.